This T cell receptor (beta chain) was sequenced in a study of blood T cell repertoires in COVID-19. About the research overall: The United States, Italy and Spain were the sources of the acute and convalescent COVID-19 samples. PBMCs, B-cell-depleted T cells, or T cells provided the cDNA or gDNA that made up the material.

As processed by the authors: Amplified reference gene primers provided the basis for estimating nucleated cell counts. Some clones are missing from TCRdb's copy, which holds only in-frame ones; the method was immunoSEQ multiplex PCR. Clonal size and the V and J genes are those of that table, whereas D and trimming came from the DNA. The table records some 100,000 clones, more than 75% of them present only once. The receptor's source is a human donor in a cohort sampled during active COVID-19. The sequencing sample was made of peripheral blood.

CDR3 coding DNA: TGTGCCAGCAGTCAAAGTGTGGGAGTTACCCTGTTTTTT. Residues: CASSQSVGVTLFF. The chain employs TRBV2 and TRBJ2-2, with TRBD2 as a possible D gene (5 bases). The CDR3 extends over 13 amino acids. V lost 5 bases and J lost 14, with 18 bases in between. Germline CDR1 is SNHLY and CDR2 is FYNNEI.